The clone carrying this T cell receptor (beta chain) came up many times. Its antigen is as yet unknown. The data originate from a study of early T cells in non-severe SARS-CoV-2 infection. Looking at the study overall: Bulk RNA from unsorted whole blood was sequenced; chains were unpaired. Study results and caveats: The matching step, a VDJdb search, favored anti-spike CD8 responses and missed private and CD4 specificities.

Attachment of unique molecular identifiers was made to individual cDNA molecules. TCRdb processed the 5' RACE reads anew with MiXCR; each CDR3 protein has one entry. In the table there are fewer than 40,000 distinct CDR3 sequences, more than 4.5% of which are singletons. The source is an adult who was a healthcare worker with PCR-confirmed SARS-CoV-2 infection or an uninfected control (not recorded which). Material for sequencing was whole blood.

This CDR3 reads CASSSRDRGLDEQFF. The CDR3 coding sequence is TGTGCCAGCAGCTCCCGGGACAGGGGGCTGGACGAGCAGTTCTTC. This chain links TRBV9 with TRBJ2-1, with 12 bases fitting TRBD1. Per germline, CDR1 SGDLS and CDR2 YYNGEE. The CDR3 is 15 residues long. V shed 4 bases and J 10 bases; nucleotides not matched to a gene: 9.